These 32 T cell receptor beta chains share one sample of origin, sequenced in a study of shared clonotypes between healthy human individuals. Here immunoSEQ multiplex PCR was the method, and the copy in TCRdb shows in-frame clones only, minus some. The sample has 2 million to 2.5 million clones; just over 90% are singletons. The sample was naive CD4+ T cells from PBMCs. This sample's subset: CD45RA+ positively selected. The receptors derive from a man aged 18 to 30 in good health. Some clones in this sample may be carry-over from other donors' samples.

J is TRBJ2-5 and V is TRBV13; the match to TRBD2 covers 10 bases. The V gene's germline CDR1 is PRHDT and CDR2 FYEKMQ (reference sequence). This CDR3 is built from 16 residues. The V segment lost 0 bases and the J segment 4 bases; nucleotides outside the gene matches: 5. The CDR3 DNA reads TGTGCCAGCAGCTTAGGCAGGCTAGCGGGAGCAGAGACCCAGTACTTC. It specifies CASSLGRLAGAETQYF. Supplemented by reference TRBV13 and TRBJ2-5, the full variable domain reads AAGVIQSPRHLIKEKRETATLKCYPIPRHDTVYWYQQGPGQDPQFLISFYEKMQSDKGSIPDRFSAQQFSDYHSELNMSSLELGDSALYFCASSLGRLAGAETQYFGPGTRLLVL.

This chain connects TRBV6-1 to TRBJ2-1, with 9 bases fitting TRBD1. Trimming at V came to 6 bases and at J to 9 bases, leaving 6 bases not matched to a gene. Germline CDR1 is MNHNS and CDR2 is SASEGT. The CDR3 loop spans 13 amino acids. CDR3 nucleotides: TGTGCCAGCAGGGGAACAGGGGGCAGTGAGCAGTTCTTC. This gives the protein CASRGTGGSEQFF.

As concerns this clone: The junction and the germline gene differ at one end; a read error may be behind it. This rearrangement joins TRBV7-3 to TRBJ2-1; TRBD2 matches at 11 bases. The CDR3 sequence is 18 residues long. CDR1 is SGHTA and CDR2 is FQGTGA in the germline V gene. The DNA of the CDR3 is TGTGCCAGCAGCCTAACCGGCAGCGGGACTAGCGGAAACAATGAGCAGTTCTTC. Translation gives CASSLTGSGTSGNNEQFF.

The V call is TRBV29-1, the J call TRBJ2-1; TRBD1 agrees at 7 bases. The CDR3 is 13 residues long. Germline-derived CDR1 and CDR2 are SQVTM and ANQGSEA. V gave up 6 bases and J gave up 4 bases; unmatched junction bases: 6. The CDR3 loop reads CSVNRGPYNEQFF. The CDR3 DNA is TGCAGCGTGAACAGGGGCCCTTACAATGAGCAGTTCTTC.

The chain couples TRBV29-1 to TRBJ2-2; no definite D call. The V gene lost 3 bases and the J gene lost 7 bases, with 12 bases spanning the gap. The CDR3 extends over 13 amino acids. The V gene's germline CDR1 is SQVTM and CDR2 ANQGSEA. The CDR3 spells CSVEANTNGELFF. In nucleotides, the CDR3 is TGCAGCGTTGAGGCTAATACCAACGGGGAGCTGTTTTTT.

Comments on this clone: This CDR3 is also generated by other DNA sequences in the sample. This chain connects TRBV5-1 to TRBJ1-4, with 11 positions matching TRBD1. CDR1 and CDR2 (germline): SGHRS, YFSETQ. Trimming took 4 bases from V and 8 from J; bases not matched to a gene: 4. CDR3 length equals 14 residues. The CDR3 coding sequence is TGCGCCAGCAGCCCGGGACAGGGGGACGAAAAACTGTTTTTT. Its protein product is CASSPGQGDEKLFF.

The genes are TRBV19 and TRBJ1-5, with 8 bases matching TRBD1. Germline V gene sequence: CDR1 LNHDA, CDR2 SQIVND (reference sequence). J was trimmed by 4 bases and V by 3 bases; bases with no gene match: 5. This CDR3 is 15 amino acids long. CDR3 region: CASSILTGENQPQHF. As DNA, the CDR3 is TGTGCCAGTAGTATTTTGACAGGGGAGAATCAGCCCCAGCATTTT.

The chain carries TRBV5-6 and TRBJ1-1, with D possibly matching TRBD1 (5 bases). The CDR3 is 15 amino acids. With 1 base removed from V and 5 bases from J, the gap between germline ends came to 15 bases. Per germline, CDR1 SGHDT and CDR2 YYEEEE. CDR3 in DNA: TGTGCCAGCAGCTTGTTTGCAGGGAGTAGTACTGAAGCTTTCTTT. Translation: CASSLFAGSSTEAFF.

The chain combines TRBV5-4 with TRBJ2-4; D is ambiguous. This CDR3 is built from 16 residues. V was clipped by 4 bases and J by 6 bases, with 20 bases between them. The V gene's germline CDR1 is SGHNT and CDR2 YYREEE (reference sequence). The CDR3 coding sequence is TGTGCCAGCAGCCAGGACGCCTCAACCCTGGCAAACATTCAGTACTTC. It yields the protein CASSQDASTLANIQYF.

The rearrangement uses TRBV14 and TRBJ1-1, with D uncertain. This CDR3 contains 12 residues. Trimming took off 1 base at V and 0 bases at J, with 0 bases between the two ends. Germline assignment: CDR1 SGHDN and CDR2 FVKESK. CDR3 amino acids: CASSQVNTEAFF. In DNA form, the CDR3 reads TGTGCCAGCAGCCAAGTGAACACTGAAGCTTTCTTT.

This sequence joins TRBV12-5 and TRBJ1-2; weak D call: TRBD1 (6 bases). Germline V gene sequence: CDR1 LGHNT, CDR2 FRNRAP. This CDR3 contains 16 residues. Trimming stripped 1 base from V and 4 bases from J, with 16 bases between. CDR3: CASGLGVDRTTYGYTF. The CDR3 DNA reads TGTGCTAGTGGTTTGGGTGTAGACAGGACTACCTATGGCTACACCTTC.

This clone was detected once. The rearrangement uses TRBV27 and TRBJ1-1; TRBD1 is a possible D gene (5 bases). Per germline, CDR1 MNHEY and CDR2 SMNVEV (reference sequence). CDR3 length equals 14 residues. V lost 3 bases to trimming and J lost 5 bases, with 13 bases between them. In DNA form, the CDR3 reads TGTGCCAGCAGTTTCGGGGGGTGGGGAACTGAAGCTTTCTTT. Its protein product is CASSFGGWGTEAFF.

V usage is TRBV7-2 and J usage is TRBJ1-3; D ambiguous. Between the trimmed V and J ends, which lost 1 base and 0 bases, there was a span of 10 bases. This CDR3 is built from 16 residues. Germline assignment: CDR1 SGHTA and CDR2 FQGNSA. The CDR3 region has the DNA TGTGCCAGCAGCTTAGTTGCATCGTACTCTGGAAACACCATATATTTT. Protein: CASSLVASYSGNTIYF.

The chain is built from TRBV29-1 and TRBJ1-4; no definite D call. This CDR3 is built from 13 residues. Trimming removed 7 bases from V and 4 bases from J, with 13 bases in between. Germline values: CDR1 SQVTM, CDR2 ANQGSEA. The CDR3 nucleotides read TGCAGCGGCCACAGAGCCGGTAATGAAAAACTGTTTTTT. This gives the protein CSGHRAGNEKLFF.

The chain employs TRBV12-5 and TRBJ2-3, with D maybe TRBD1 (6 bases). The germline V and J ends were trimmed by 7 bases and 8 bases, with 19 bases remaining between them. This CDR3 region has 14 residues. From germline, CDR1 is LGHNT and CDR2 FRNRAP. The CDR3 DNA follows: TGTGCTAGTGCCCCCGGACAGCCCCCCTTTACGCAGTATTTT. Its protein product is CASAPGQPPFTQYF.

The CDR3 loop reads CASSPRWTGVNGYTF. The CDR3 coding sequence is TGTGCCAGCAGCCCCCGCTGGACAGGGGTGAATGGCTACACCTTC. The chain recombines TRBV7-8 with TRBJ1-2; 9 bases match TRBD1. Per germline, CDR1 SGHVS and CDR2 FQNEAQ. Trimming at V came to 5 bases and at J to 6 bases, leaving 10 bases not matched to a gene. The CDR3 has 15 residues.

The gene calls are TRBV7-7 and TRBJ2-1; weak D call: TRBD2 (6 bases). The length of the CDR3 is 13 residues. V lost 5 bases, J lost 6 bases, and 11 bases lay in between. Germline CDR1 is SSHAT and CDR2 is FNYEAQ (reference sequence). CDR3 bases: TGTGCCAGCAGCCCGTCGACTAGCAATGAGCAGTTCTTC. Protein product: CASSPSTSNEQFF.

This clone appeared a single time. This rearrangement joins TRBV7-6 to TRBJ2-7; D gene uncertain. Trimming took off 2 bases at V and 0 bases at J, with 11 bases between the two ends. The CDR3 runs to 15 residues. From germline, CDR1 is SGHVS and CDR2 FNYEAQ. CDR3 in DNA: TGTGCCAGCAGCTTAACCCGGACGGCCTCCTACGAGCAGTACTTC. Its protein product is CASSLTRTASYEQYF.

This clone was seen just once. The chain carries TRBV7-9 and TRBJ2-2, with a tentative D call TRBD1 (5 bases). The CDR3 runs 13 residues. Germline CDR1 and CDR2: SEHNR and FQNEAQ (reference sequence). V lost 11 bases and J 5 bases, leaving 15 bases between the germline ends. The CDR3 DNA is TGTGCCGCTAGTCCAGGGCGGACCGGGGAGCTGTTTTTT. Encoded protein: CAASPGRTGELFF.

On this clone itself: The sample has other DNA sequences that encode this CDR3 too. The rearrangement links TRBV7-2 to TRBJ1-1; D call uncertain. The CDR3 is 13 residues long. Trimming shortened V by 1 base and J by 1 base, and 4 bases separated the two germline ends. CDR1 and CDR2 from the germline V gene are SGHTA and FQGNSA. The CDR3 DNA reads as TGTGCCAGCAGCTTAGGGCAGAACACTGAAGCTTTCTTT. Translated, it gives CASSLGQNTEAFF.

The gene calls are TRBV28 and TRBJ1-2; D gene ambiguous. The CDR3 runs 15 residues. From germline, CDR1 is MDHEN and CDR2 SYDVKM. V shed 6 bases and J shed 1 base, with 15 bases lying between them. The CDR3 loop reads CASRLASGFNYGYTF. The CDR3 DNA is TGTGCCAGCAGACTCGCATCGGGGTTTAACTATGGCTACACCTTC.

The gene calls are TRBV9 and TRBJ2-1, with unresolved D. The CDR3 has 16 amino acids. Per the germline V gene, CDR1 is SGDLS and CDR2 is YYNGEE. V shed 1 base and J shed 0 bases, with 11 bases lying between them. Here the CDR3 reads CASSVSSMSSYNEQFF. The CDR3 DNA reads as TGTGCCAGCAGCGTATCTTCCATGAGCTCCTACAATGAGCAGTTCTTC.

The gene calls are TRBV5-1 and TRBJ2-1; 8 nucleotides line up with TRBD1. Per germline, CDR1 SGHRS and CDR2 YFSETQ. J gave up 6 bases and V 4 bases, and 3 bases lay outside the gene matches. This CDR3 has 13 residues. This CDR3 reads CASSHGQGNEQFF. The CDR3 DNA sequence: TGCGCCAGCAGCCACGGACAGGGCAATGAGCAGTTCTTC.

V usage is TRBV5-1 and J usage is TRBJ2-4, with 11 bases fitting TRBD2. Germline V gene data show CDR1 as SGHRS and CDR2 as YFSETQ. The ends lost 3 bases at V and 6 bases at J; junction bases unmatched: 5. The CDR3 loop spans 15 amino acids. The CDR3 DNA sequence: TGCGCCAGCAGCTCGACCGGGACTAGCGGAAACATTCAGTACTTC. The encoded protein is CASSSTGTSGNIQYF.

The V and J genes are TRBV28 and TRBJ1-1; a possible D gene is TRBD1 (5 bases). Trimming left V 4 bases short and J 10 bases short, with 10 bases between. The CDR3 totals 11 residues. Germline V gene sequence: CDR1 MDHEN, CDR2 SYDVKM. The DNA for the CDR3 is TGTGCCAGCAGTTGGGGGATTGGAGCTTTCTTT. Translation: CASSWGIGAFF.

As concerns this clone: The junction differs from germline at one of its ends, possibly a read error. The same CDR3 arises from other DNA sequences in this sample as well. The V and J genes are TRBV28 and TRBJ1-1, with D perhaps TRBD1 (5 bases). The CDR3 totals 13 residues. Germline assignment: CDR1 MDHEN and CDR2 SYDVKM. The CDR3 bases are TGTGCCAGCAGTTTATGGGGGCAGATTGAGGCTTTTTTT. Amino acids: CASSLWGQIEAFF. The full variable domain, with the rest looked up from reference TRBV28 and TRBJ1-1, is DVKVTQSSRYLVKRTGEKVFLECVQDMDHENMFWYRQDPGLGLRLIYFSYDVKMKEKGDIPEGYSVSREKKERFSLILESASTNQTSMYLCASSLWGQIEAFFGQGTRLTVV.

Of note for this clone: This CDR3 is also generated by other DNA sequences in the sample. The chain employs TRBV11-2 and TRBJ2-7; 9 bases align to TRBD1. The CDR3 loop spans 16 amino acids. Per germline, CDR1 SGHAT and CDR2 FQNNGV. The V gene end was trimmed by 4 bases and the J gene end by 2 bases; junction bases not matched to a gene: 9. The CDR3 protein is CASSSRGQGSTYEQYF. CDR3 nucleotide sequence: TGTGCCAGCAGCTCCCGCGGACAGGGGTCCACCTACGAGCAGTACTTC. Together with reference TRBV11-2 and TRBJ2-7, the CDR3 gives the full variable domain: EAGVAQSPRYKIIEKRQSVAFWCNPISGHATLYWYQQILGQGPKLLIQFQNNGVVDDSQLPKDRFSAERLKGVDSTLKIQPAKLEDSAVYLCASSSRGQGSTYEQYFGPGTRLTVT.

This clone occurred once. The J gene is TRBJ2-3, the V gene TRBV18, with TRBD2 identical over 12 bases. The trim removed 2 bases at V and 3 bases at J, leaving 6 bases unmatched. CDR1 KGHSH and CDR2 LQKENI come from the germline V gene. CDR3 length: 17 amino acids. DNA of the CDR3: TGTGCCAGCTCACCAGCTAGCGGGAGGGCCGGGACAGATACGCAGTATTTT. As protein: CASSPASGRAGTDTQYF. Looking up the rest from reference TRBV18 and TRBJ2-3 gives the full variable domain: NAGVMQNPRHLVRRRGQEARLRCSPMKGHSHVYWYRQLPEEGLKFMVYLQKENIIDESGMPKERFSAEFPKEGPSILRIQQVVRGDSAAYFCASSPASGRAGTDTQYFGPGTRLTVL.

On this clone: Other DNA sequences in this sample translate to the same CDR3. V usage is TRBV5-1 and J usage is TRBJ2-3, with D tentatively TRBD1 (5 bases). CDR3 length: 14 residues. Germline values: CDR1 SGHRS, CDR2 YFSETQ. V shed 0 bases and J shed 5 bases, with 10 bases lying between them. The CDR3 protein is CASSLGQGRDTQYF. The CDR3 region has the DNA TGCGCCAGCAGCTTGGGGCAGGGTAGAGATACGCAGTATTTT.

The CDR3 DNA follows: TGTGCCAGCAGCTGGGAAACAGGGAGAGGGGGGGAGACCCAGTACTTC. It specifies CASSWETGRGGETQYF. The chain joins TRBV7-2 to TRBJ2-5; D may match TRBD1 or TRBD2 (6 bases each). The CDR3 is made up of 16 amino acids. The germline V and J ends were trimmed by 4 bases and 5 bases, with 20 bases remaining between them. CDR1 SGHTA and CDR2 FQGNSA come from the germline V gene.

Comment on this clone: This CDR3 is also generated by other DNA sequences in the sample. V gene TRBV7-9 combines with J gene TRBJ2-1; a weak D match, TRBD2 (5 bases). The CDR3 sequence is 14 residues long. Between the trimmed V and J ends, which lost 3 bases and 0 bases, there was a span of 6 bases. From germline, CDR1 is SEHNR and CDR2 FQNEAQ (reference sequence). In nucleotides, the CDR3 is TGTGCCAGCAGCTTGGGGAGCTCCTACAATGAGCAGTTCTTC. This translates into CASSLGSSYNEQFF.

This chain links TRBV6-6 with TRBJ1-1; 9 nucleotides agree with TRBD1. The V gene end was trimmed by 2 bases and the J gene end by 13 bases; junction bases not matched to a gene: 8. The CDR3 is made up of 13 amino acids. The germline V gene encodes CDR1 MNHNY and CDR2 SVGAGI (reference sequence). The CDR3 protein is CASSYMGQGEIFF. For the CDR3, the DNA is TGTGCCAGCAGTTACATGGGACAGGGAGAAATTTTCTTT.